This T cell receptor beta chain was captured by sequencing in a study of blood T cell repertoires in COVID-19. Overall study context: Spain, Italy and the United States supplied samples that represented acute and convalescent COVID-19. Nucleic acid was either cDNA or gDNA, and it came from T cells, B-cell-depleted T cells, or PBMCs.

This clone was seen a few times. As originally analysed: Researchers report that nucleated cell counts were estimated from reference gene primer amplification. Using immunoSEQ multiplex PCR, the repertoire was profiled, and TCRdb retains in-frame clones only, with some absent. That table gives V, J and clone size, and the DNA gave D and trimming. The sample lists about 40,000 clones; approximately 80% were seen once. Sequencing was carried out using peripheral blood. The source of this sequence is a human donor in a cohort sampled during active or convalescent COVID-19. The donor label of this sample is uncertain.

The CDR3, as DNA: TGTGCCATCAAGCGGGAGGGCTACGAGCAGTACTTC. Translation: CAIKREGYEQYF. The chain recombines TRBV10-3 with TRBJ2-7; 10 positions agree with TRBD2. V shed 7 bases, J shed 3 bases, and the junction held 0 bases outside the gene matches. Germline V gives CDR1 ENHRY, CDR2 SYGVKD. The CDR3 contains 12 residues.